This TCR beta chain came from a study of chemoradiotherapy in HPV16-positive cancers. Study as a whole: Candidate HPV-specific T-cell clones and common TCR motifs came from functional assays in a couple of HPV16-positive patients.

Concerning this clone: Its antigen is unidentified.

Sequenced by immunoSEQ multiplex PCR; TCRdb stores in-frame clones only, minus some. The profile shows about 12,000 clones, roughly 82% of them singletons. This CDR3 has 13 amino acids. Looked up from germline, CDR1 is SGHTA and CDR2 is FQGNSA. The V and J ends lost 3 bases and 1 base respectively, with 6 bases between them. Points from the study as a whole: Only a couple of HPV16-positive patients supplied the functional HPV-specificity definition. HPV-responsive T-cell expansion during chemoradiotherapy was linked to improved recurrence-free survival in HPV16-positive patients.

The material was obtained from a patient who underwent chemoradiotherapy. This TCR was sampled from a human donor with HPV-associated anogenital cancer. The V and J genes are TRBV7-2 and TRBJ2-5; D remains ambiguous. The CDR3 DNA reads TGTGCCAGCAGCTTTCGTGCCCAAGAGACCCAGTACTTC. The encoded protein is CASSFRAQETQYF. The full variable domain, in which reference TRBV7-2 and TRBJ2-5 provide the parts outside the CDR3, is GAGVSQSPSNKVTEKGKDVELRCDPISGHTALYWYRQSLGQGLEFLIYFQGNSAPDKSGLPSDRFSAERTGGSVSTLTIQRTQQEDSAVYLCASSFRAQETQYFGPGTRLLVL.